This T cell receptor (beta chain) was observed in a study of radiotherapy plus CTLA-4 blockade in lung cancer (dated by TCRdb to the late 2010s). A note on the overall study: Objective responses occurred in about 19% of enrolled patients, and 25% to 40% achieved disease control. General findings and caveats noted by the study authors: Early dynamic changes in blood T cell clones, together with increased serum interferon-beta after radiation, were reported as the strongest predictors of response. After treatment with radiotherapy and ipilimumab, TCR clones that originated in tumors expanded in peripheral blood.

The CDR3 numbers 16 residues from cysteine through phenylalanine. Only the CDR3 part of the read is kept: 48 bases, read in frame from the first base. On this clone: Which antigen it targets is not known. Per-base quality was not reported, and no clone a single base away is much larger than it.

The library was produced with the immunoSEQ multiplex PCR assay. Sourced from immuneACCESS, this table was stored by TCRdb with only in-frame sequences that have V and J called. A share of the clones is absent; for the studies checked, an unresolved V gene accounts for under half, and the remainder has no known explanation. The sample includes about 76,000 clones, with approximately 84% observed a single time. 0.65% to 0.85% of the sample is in the top ten clones. The study evaluated CTLA-4 blockade (ipilimumab) given together with focal radiation therapy in patients who had chemo-refractory metastatic non-small-cell lung cancer.

The chain employs TRBV12-1 and TRBJ2-3; the table's D call, TRBD2, has no DNA check behind it. TRBV12-1 is designated a pseudogene. The source is a human donor with non-small cell lung cancer who had stable disease on radiotherapy plus ipilimumab. Sequencing used peripheral blood, obtained from a patient treated with radiotherapy plus ipilimumab. The CDR3 in this case is CASSATLGGSTDTQYF. The nucleotide sequence is TGTGCCAGCAGCGCCACCTTGGGGGGGAGCACAGATACGCAGTATTTT.